The T cell receptor (beta chain) under discussion was sequenced for a study of blood T cell repertoires in COVID-19 (dated by TCRdb to 2018 to 2020). About the study as a whole: The collaborator samples originated in the United States, Italy and Spain and spanned the acute and convalescent phases of COVID-19. The prospective study material was composed of cDNA or gDNA derived from T cells, B-cell-depleted T cells, or PBMCs. The dataset comprised deeply sampled blood TCRbeta repertoires from subjects exposed to, actively infected with, or recovered from COVID-19. A freely available public database, intended as a resource for researchers studying the immune response to SARS-CoV-2, is where the repertoires were released. The samples were drawn from two sources: the first 160 participants of the ongoing ImmuneRACE study, and 1,000 to 1,500 subjects contributed by 6 global collaborators. Nearly every sample came with metadata listing a de-identified subject ID, COVID-19 status, age in years and sex. Where available, HLA class I and class II types were taken from metadata supplied by the sample provider and were not determined by assay-based typing. Broader findings and caveats from the paper: The amount of clinical and demographic metadata varied by source and participant and was provided uncurated.

Participants in the prospective study were aged roughly 18 to 100 years, lived in 20 to 25 United States geographic areas, and enrolled through a virtual design. Cohort assignment in the prospective study relied on participant-reported clinical history from a screening survey and a study questionnaire. ImmuneRACE Cohort 3 recovered participants were defined by two consecutive negative NP/OP PCR tests, healthcare professional clearance, or symptom resolution. In the prospective study, whole blood, serum and a nasopharyngeal or oropharyngeal swab were collected from each participant by mobile phlebotomists. Over a 2-month period, participants in the prospective study had the option of providing additional blood draws and questionnaires. Blood samples from the prospective study were shipped frozen or at room temperature prior to DNA extraction. Concerning this clone itself: Its antigen specificity is not known. No per-base quality is available; no much larger clone lies one base away.

TCRbeta CDR3 regions were amplified from genomic DNA using the immunoSEQ Assay, a bias-controlled multiplex PCR. On the study's bioinformatics: The number of nucleated cells in each sample was estimated from the amplification of reference gene primers within the assay. To quantify the absolute abundance of each unique TCRbeta CDR3 rearrangement, sequence reads were collapsed and filtered. Productive Simpson clonality was computed per sample as the square root of Simpson's diversity index over productive rearrangements. In TCRdb, the immuneACCESS table is reduced to in-frame sequences with V and J assigned. These tables do not hold every clone; where another copy was compared, an unresolved V gene accounts for under half, and the others remain unexplained. That table furnishes V, J and clone size, whereas the DNA furnished D and trimming. Here the sample has fewer than 400,000 clones; 80% to 90% occur a single time. Over 4.5% of the sample belongs to the ten largest clones.

The CDR3 numbers 16 residues from cysteine through phenylalanine. Only the CDR3 part of the read is kept: 48 bases, read in frame from the first base. V is reduced by 1 base and J by 4 bases, leaving a spacing of 13 bases between them. CDR1 is given as LNHNV and CDR2 as YYDKDF, both from the germline V gene (reference sequence). The chain is encoded by TRBV15 joined to TRBJ2-2; 7 matching bases give a weak D call of TRBD2. Source material: PBMCs or T cells enriched from blood (not recorded which). This sequence originates from a man aged 30 to 45 who had recovered from COVID-19. The CDR3 sequence is CATSRGRGRGTGELFF. The nucleotide sequence reads TGTGCCACCAGCAGAGGGCGGGGGCGAGGCACCGGGGAGCTGTTTTTT.